The clone carrying this TCR beta chain is a singleton in its sample. No conserved phenylalanine or tryptophan is present at the end of the CDR3, so a read error is the likely explanation. The DNA is left out, because the CDR3 cannot be placed on it with certainty; the CDR3 is given as TCRdb lists it. Three rounds of nested PCR, following a modified ARM-PCR protocol, produced the TCRbeta library. TCRdb reprocessed the multiplex PCR reads via MiXCR and lists one record per CDR3 protein. This sample carries about 200,000 distinct CDR3 sequences, 71% of them seen once, and the ten largest clones take under 30%. This sample is drawn from a study of tumor and adjacent non-tumor tissue in lung cancer. Overall study context: Stage I to III disease affected ten to eleven men and 5 women aged about 30 to 85. Samples averaged around 4 million productive TCRbeta reads each.

CDR1 SGHNT and CDR2 YENEEA come from the germline V gene. The CDR3 sequence runs 14 residues, both termini included. This sample's RNA came from whole unsorted tissue. Newly diagnosed lung cancer patients had thoracic surgery in China, August–November 2014, without prior chemotherapy. Material for sequencing was lung tumor tissue. The receptor was isolated from a man aged 60 to 75 with non-small cell lung cancer. This chain joins TRBV11-3 and TRBJ2-5; the table's D call, TRBD1, has no DNA check behind it. The CDR3 sequence: CASSSGPVQETKYV.